This TCR beta chain was documented in a study of PD-1 blockade in classical Hodgkin lymphoma. The V and J ends lost 0 bases and 10 bases respectively, with 13 bases between them. The CDR3 is made up of 13 amino acids. Per the germline V gene, CDR1 is SGHRS and CDR2 is YFSETQ. Every patient relapsed after autologous stem cell transplantation, and brentuximab vedotin exposure varied. Only in-frame clones appear in the TCRdb table, and some are missing; sequencing was by immunoSEQ multiplex PCR. The sample holds some 95,000 clones, approximately 92% seen once. The rearrangement links TRBV5-1 to TRBJ1-1; D is undetermined. The input for sequencing was peripheral blood mononuclear cells (PBMCs), taken before the second cycle of nivolumab. The TCR sequence derives from a human donor with classical Hodgkin lymphoma. The CDR3 nucleotides read TGCGCCAGCAGCTTGGTTGGCTCAGCGGGAGCTTTCTTT. Encoded protein: CASSLVGSAGAFF.